This T cell receptor (beta chain) is drawn from a study of PD-1 blockade in classical Hodgkin lymphoma. Assay: immunoSEQ multiplex PCR; the TCRdb copy retains only in-frame clones and omits some. The sample comprises about 14,000 clones, about 86% of which are singletons, and around 0.86% rests with the top ten. Time point given: newly diagnosed, previously untreated cHL patient sample. Purification of CD4+ T cells from thawed PBMCs was achieved by magnetic negative selection. For comparison, PBMCs from newly diagnosed, untreated classical Hodgkin lymphoma were used. As for this clone: Its target is unknown.

The CDR3 has 15 residues. With V trimmed by 4 bases and J by 7 bases, 7 bases remained unmatched. In germline, CDR1 is MDHEN, CDR2 SYDVKM. Notes on the study in general: Newly diagnosed patients reportedly trailed healthy donors in baseline TCR diversity. Possibly reflecting disease activity or prior therapy, repertoire differences have causes that remain undefined.

The receptor was derived from a human donor with classical Hodgkin lymphoma. The sequencing input was CD4+ T cells from blood. This chain links TRBV28 with TRBJ2-1; TRBD2 agrees at 10 bases. CDR3 loop: CASSSSGRADNEQFF. The CDR3 DNA sequence: TGTGCCAGCAGTTCCAGCGGGAGGGCCGATAATGAGCAGTTCTTC.